The sequence of this T cell receptor beta chain was determined in a study of metastatic and nonmetastatic thyroid tumors. Study-wide background: Samples came from malignant and benign thyroid patients, and repertoires were compared across blood and tumor or nodule tissue.

None of the patients had undergone any treatment ahead of thyroid surgery. Authors' data handling: Construction of a distant-metastasis classifier for papillary thyroid cancer relied on CDR3 differences across clinicopathological groups. With MiXCR, TCRdb called clones anew from the PCR reads. The V and J calls shown here were made by TCRdb, not taken from the authors' results. The sample has some 69,000 clones; approximately 15% are singletons. V lost 2 bases to trimming and J lost 2 bases; unmatched junction nucleotides: 6. The CDR3 loop spans 16 amino acids. The V gene's germline CDR1 is LGHNA and CDR2 YSLEER. This clone was picked up many times. Its antigen is as yet unknown. Study conclusions and caveats: Within blood and tumor, benign nodules reportedly had significantly lower TCR beta diversity than malignant thyroid tumors did.

The material sequenced was blood. This clonotype was sampled from a male donor with papillary thyroid cancer or a benign thyroid nodule (not recorded which). Some clones in this sample may be carry-over from other donors' samples. This sequence joins TRBV4-3 and TRBJ2-1; TRBD2 agrees at 7 bases. The CDR3 nucleotides read TGCGCCAGCAGCCAACTAGGCGGGAGCCCCTACAATGAGCAGTTCTTC. Protein product: CASSQLGGSPYNEQFF.